The 2 T cell receptor beta chains in this list originate from one sample, sequenced in a study of CD8 T cells in ankylosing spondylitis. TCRdb processed the 5' RACE reads anew with MiXCR; each CDR3 protein has one entry. The repertoire holds 250,000 to 300,000 distinct CDR3 sequences, with 20% as singletons. What was sequenced was blood, either unsorted or a sorted T cell fraction (not recorded which). These TCRs come from a male donor with ankylosing spondylitis or in good health (not recorded which).

The chain couples TRBV20-1 to TRBJ1-6, with D unclear. Germline V gives CDR1 DFQATT, CDR2 SNEGSKA (reference sequence). This CDR3 has 14 residues. V was cut by 0 bases and J by 8 bases, with 11 bases left in between. The CDR3 DNA follows: TGCAGTGCTAGAGACAGTCTGGGATATTCACCCCTCCACTTT. It yields the protein CSARDSLGYSPLHF.

The genes are TRBV5-1 and TRBJ1-2; TRBD1 might be the D (5 bases). Deletions cut 4 bases from V and 1 base from J, with 8 bases between. Germline CDR1 and CDR2: SGHRS and YFSETQ. CDR3 length: 13 residues. The CDR3 region is CASSRDDNYGYTF. The CDR3 DNA follows: TGCGCCAGCAGCCGGGACGATAACTATGGCTACACCTTC.